The rows below give T cell receptor beta chains drawn from one sample of a study of glioma-infiltrating T cells. Using its own MiXCR run on the multiplex PCR reads, TCRdb lists one record per CDR3 protein. The sample records more than 90,000 distinct CDR3 sequences, roughly 37% being singletons. Material for sequencing was glioma tissue, nonneoplastic brain tissue, or PBMCs (not recorded which). The receptors stem from a human donor with low-grade glioma or glioblastoma, undergoing nonglioma brain surgery, or in good health (not recorded which). The CDR3 runs from the conserved cysteine through the conserved F or W. A D gene is named only where the DNA matches it firmly. Clone size, where shown, is once, few, many, or a class for clones that have expanded.

D: TRBD1
J: TRBJ2-2
V: TRBV6-1
size: many
CDR3: CASRDRGHYTGELFF
DNA: TGTGCCAGCAGAGACAGGGGCCACTACACCGGGGAGCTGTTTTTT

D: .
J: TRBJ2-1
V: TRBV5-5
size: .
CDR3: CASSLGSGTYNEQFF
DNA: TGTGCCAGCAGCTTGGGAAGCGGAACCTACAATGAGCAGTTCTTC

D: .
J: TRBJ1-2
V: TRBV6-9
size: few
CDR3: CASGYRPWGYGYTF
DNA: TGTGCCAGCGGTTACCGTCCATGGGGGTACGGCTACACCTTC

D: .
J: TRBJ2-6
V: TRBV19
size: many
CDR3: CASTLRGVSSGANVLTF
DNA: TGTGCTTCTACGCTCAGGGGCGTAAGCTCTGGGGCCAACGTCCTGACTTTC

D: TRBD2
J: TRBJ2-3
V: TRBV4-1
size: many
CDR3: CASSQTWGGGYPDTQYF
DNA: TGCGCCAGCAGCCAGACCTGGGGCGGGGGGTATCCAGATACGCAGTATTTT

D: .
J: TRBJ2-6
V: TRBV6-2/TRBV6-3
size: once
CDR3: CARGRDSYDGGANVLTF
DNA: TGTGCCAGAGGTAGAGACAGCTACGATGGTGGGGCCAACGTCCTGACTTTC

D: TRBD1
J: TRBJ2-1
V: TRBV24-1
size: many
CDR3: CATSEGQFYNEQFF
DNA: TGTGCCACCAGTGAGGGACAGTTTTACAATGAGCAGTTCTTC

D: TRBD2
J: TRBJ2-3
V: TRBV28
size: once
CDR3: CASSLSLAGAPTDTQYF
DNA: TGTGCCAGCAGTTTAAGCCTAGCGGGAGCACCCACAGATACGCAGTATTTT

D: .
J: TRBJ2-3
V: TRBV18
size: .
CDR3: CASSPESSDTQYF
DNA: TGTGCCAGCTCACCAGAGAGTTCAGATACGCAGTATTTT

D: .
J: TRBJ1-2
V: TRBV12-3/TRBV12-4
size: many
CDR3: CASSLKANYGYTF
DNA: TGTGCCAGCAGTTTGAAAGCTAACTATGGCTACACCTTC

D: .
J: TRBJ2-2
V: TRBV6-1
size: many
CDR3: CASSVLGGGQAGELFF
DNA: TGTGCCAGCAGTGTGTTAGGGGGGGGCCAGGCCGGGGAGCTGTTTTTT

D: .
J: TRBJ2-3
V: TRBV9
size: .
CDR3: CASSSGGLADTQYF
DNA: TGTGCCAGCAGCTCCGGGGGGCTGGCAGATACGCAGTATTTT

D: TRBD2
J: TRBJ2-5
V: TRBV3-1
size: many
CDR3: CASSQQPGLAGQETQYF
DNA: TGTGCCAGCAGCCAACAACCGGGACTAGCGGGACAAGAGACCCAGTACTTC

D: .
J: TRBJ1-5
V: TRBV6-1
size: many
CDR3: CASSATRFTGGGGNQPQHF
DNA: TGTGCCAGCAGTGCAACCCGTTTCACTGGGGGAGGTGGCAATCAGCCCCAGCATTTT

D: TRBD1
J: TRBJ2-3
V: TRBV9
size: .
CDR3: CASSARTGGGTDTQYF
DNA: TGTGCCAGCAGCGCACGGACAGGGGGCGGCACAGATACGCAGTATTTT

D: .
J: TRBJ2-4
V: TRBV7-9
size: many
CDR3: CASSLIDIQYF
DNA: TGTGCCAGCAGCTTAATCGACATTCAGTACTTC

D: .
J: TRBJ2-5
V: TRBV7-2
size: .
CDR3: CASSLGNRQEAEYF
DNA: TGTGCCAGCAGCTTAGGGAACAGACAAGAGGCCGAGTACTTC

D: .
J: TRBJ2-1
V: TRBV27
size: .
CDR3: CASGSSTDTQFF
DNA: TGTGCCAGCGGTTCGAGCACAGATACGCAGTTCTTC

D: .
J: TRBJ1-1
V: TRBV29-1
size: .
CDR3: CGVEDREGVKNTEAFF
DNA: TGCGGCGTTGAAGATCGAGAGGGAGTAAAGAACACTGAAGCCTTCTTT

D: .
J: TRBJ2-5
V: TRBV4-2
size: many
CDR3: CASSHESAETTETQYF
DNA: TGTGCCAGCAGCCATGAGTCGGCAGAAACAACCGAGACCCAGTACTTC

D: .
J: TRBJ2-5
V: TRBV27
size: many
CDR3: CASSPSGETQYF
DNA: TGTGCCAGCAGCCCAAGCGGGGAGACCCAGTACTTC

D: .
J: TRBJ1-1
V: TRBV12-3/TRBV12-4
size: .
CDR3: CASSLAVRTEAFF
DNA: TGTGCCAGCAGTTTAGCAGTGAGGACTGAAGCTTTCTTT

D: TRBD2
J: TRBJ2-3
V: TRBV3-1
size: .
CDR3: CASSRERTSGRTDTRYF
DNA: TGTGCCAGCAGCCGGGAGAGGACTAGCGGGAGGACAGATACGCGGTATTTT

D: TRBD1
J: TRBJ2-7
V: TRBV15
size: .
CDR3: CASRTGVEQYF
DNA: TGTGCCAGCAGGACAGGGGTCGAGCAGTACTTC

D: .
J: TRBJ2-1
V: TRBV28
size: many
CDR3: CASSFQMIRNQFF
DNA: TGTGCCAGCAGTTTTCAAATGATCCGGAACCAGTTCTTC

D: TRBD2
J: TRBJ2-1
V: TRBV5-1
size: .
CDR3: CASSSPEREPPGEQFF
DNA: TGCGCCAGCAGCTCACCAGAGCGGGAGCCCCCCGGTGAGCAGTTCTTC

D: TRBD1
J: TRBJ2-5
V: TRBV28
size: many
CDR3: CASRGTGLETQYF
DNA: TGTGCCAGCAGGGGGACAGGGCTAGAGACCCAGTACTTC